The entry below gives a single TCR beta chain sequence along with its context. The antigen remains unidentified. Template switching created a universal primer site, and the cDNA included unique molecular identifiers. TCRdb reprocessed the 5' RACE reads via MiXCR and lists one record per CDR3 protein. In the table there are roughly 700,000 distinct CDR3 sequences, less than 10% of which are singletons. This CDR3 spans 13 amino acids. V lost 1 base and J 8 bases, leaving 11 bases between the germline ends. The sample belongs to a study of identical twins. Study outcomes and limitations: Weaker excess twin sharing was seen among beta out-of-frame sequences. Invariant MAIT and iNKT cells are populations that could partly confound zero-insertion analyses.

These data also featured in a second study, about yellow fever vaccine responses in identical twins.

This TCR was sampled from a woman between 18 and 29 years old in good health. This chain links TRBV12-3 or TRBV12-4 with TRBJ1-2; D perhaps matches TRBD1 (6 bases). Source material: PBMCs. In nucleotides, the CDR3 is TGTGCCAGCAGTTTAGGAGGGACATGGGGCTACACCTTC. The encoded protein is CASSLGGTWGYTF.